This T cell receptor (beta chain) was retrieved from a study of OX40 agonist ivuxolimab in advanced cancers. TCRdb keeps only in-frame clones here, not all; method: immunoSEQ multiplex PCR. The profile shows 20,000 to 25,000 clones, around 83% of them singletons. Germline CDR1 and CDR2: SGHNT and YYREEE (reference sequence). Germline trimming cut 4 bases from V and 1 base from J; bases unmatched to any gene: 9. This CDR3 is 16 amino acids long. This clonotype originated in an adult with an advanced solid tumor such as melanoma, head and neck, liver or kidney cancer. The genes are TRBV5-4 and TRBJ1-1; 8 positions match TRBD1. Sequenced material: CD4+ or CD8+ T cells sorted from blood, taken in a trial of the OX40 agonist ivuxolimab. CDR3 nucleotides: TGTGCCAGCAGCACCCCAACGGGGACAGGGAACACTGAAGCTTTCTTT. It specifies CASSTPTGTGNTEAFF.